One and the same sample provided the 23 T cell receptor beta chains below, sequenced in a study of shared clonotypes between healthy human individuals. Libraries were prepared by immunoSEQ multiplex PCR; TCRdb keeps only in-frame clonotypes and omits some of them. Of over a million clones listed, approximately 98.5% are singletons. What was sequenced was naive CD4+ T cells sorted from blood. Subset meaning: CD45RA+ positively selected. These receptors came from a man aged 30 to 39 in good health.

As regards this clone: The identical CDR3 is also encoded by other nucleotide sequences in the sample. The chain employs TRBV18 and TRBJ2-1; 8 bases fit TRBD2. With 0 bases clipped from V and 0 bases from J, the junction kept 1 base outside the gene matches. The CDR3 has 16 residues. Germline V gene lookup returns CDR1 KGHSH and CDR2 LQKENI. This CDR3 reads CASSPPSGSSYNEQFF. CDR3 DNA: TGTGCCAGCTCACCACCGAGCGGGAGCTCCTACAATGAGCAGTTCTTC.

Here the CDR3 reads CASSQDGPGGSDEQYF. For the CDR3, the DNA is TGCGCCAGCAGCCAAGATGGCCCAGGGGGCAGTGATGAGCAGTACTTC. The chain carries TRBV4-1 and TRBJ2-7; 8 bases agree with TRBD1. CDR1 is MGHRA, CDR2 YSYEKL, per germline. The CDR3 covers 16 residues. V trimming: 0 bases; J trimming: 7 bases; junction bases outside the gene matches: 11.

The table lists this clone with a count of one. The chain has TRBV25-1 and TRBJ2-7; D call uncertain. With 2 bases removed from V and 12 bases from J, the gap between germline ends came to 14 bases. This CDR3 contains 12 residues. CDR1 is MGHDK, CDR2 SYGVNS, per germline. CDR3 protein: CASSEVASFPYF. In DNA, the CDR3 is TGTGCCAGCAGTGAAGTCGCGTCCTTCCCGTACTTC.

The chain carries TRBV4-1 and TRBJ1-2; no firm D call. Germline values: CDR1 MGHRA, CDR2 YSYEKL. This CDR3 spans 15 amino acids. Trimming pared 0 bases from V and 4 bases from J, leaving 12 bases between. CDR3 nucleotides: TGCGCCAGCAGCCAAGATCCGATCAAGGGCTATGGCTACACCTTC. It encodes CASSQDPIKGYGYTF.

The chain is built from TRBV2 and TRBJ1-5, with D unclear. Deletions cut 6 bases from V and 2 bases from J, with 8 bases between. Germline CDR1 SNHLY, CDR2 FYNNEI. This CDR3 comprises 13 residues. The CDR3 nucleotides are TGTGCCAGCAGGCCGGGCCGCAATCAGCCCCAGCATTTT. Amino acid sequence: CASRPGRNQPQHF.

The rearrangement links TRBV7-8 to TRBJ2-2; D is uncertain. CDR3 length: 13 amino acids. V dropped 3 bases and J dropped 7 bases, with 9 bases sitting between them. Looked up from germline, CDR1 is SGHVS and CDR2 is FQNEAQ. This chain's CDR3 is CASSFSRNGELFF. CDR3 nucleotide sequence: TGTGCCAGCAGCTTTTCCCGGAACGGGGAGCTGTTTTTT.

V and J are TRBV9 and TRBJ2-5; TRBD2 matches at 8 bases. V was pared by 4 bases and J by 0 bases, with 11 bases of the junction left unmatched. The CDR3 spans 17 residues. Germline CDR1 is SGDLS and CDR2 is YYNGEE. CDR3 loop: CASSPPGREDNQETQYF. CDR3 in DNA: TGTGCCAGCAGCCCCCCGGGGCGGGAGGACAACCAAGAGACCCAGTACTTC.

This clone was counted once. The gene calls are TRBV7-9 and TRBJ2-4, with D hard to call. The V gene's germline CDR1 is SEHNR and CDR2 FQNEAQ (reference sequence). This CDR3 has 18 residues. V gave up 4 bases and J gave up 3 bases, with 22 bases separating them. The CDR3 sequence is CASSSDWALDILKNIQYF. The DNA of the CDR3 is TGTGCCAGCAGCTCTGATTGGGCCCTGGATATACTCAAAAACATTCAGTACTTC.

The chain uses TRBV27 and TRBJ1-2; D gene ambiguous. The V gene's germline CDR1 is MNHEY and CDR2 SMNVEV (reference sequence). This CDR3 has 13 amino acids. Deletions cut 5 bases from V and 8 bases from J, with 15 bases between. CDR3: CASSMTFSSGYTF. CDR3 nucleotide sequence: TGTGCCAGCAGTATGACATTCTCCTCCGGCTACACCTTC.

This rearrangement joins TRBV19 to TRBJ2-3, with 7 nucleotides matching TRBD2. Germline V gene sequence: CDR1 LNHDA, CDR2 SQIVND (reference sequence). The CDR3 totals 17 residues. V gave up 5 bases and J gave up 2 bases; unmatched junction bases: 13. The CDR3 spells CASSSWEAGTNTDTQYF. CDR3 DNA: TGTGCCAGTAGTTCCTGGGAAGCGGGAACCAACACAGATACGCAGTATTTT.

This sequence joins TRBV5-4 and TRBJ2-1, with D perhaps TRBD1 (6 bases). The CDR3 is made up of 16 amino acids. Germline CDR1 and CDR2: SGHNT and YYREEE (reference sequence). The germline V and J ends were trimmed by 5 bases and 0 bases, with 15 bases remaining between them. The CDR3 DNA is TGTGCCAGCAGTATCCGCCGACAGGTCTCCTACAATGAGCAGTTCTTC. Protein product: CASSIRRQVSYNEQFF.

The chain uses TRBV7-8 and TRBJ2-2; the match to TRBD1 covers 8 bases. CDR1 is SGHVS and CDR2 is FQNEAQ in the germline V gene. Trimming at V came to 5 bases and at J to 4 bases, leaving 9 bases not matched to a gene. The CDR3 contains 16 residues. CDR3 protein: CASSLRDRTATGELFF. The CDR3 DNA is TGTGCCAGCAGCCTAAGGGACAGGACGGCCACCGGGGAGCTGTTTTTT.

Turning to this clone: Other DNA sequences in this specimen translate into the identical CDR3. The gene calls are TRBV7-8 and TRBJ2-7, with 9 bases lining up with TRBD1. CDR3 length equals 14 residues. Trimming took 5 bases from V and 3 from J; bases not matched to a gene: 5. In germline, CDR1 is SGHVS, CDR2 FQNEAQ. CDR3 DNA: TGTGCCAGCAGCCTAGAGACAGGGGGCTACGAGCAGTACTTC. It codes for CASSLETGGYEQYF.

The CDR3 protein is CASSRPVGVEGEQFF. CDR3 sequence (DNA): TGTGCCAGCAGCCGACCCGTAGGGGTTGAGGGTGAGCAGTTCTTC. This rearrangement joins TRBV14 to TRBJ2-1, with D perhaps being TRBD1 or TRBD2 (5 bases each). Deletions cut 4 bases from V and 9 bases from J, with 19 bases between. CDR3 size: 15 residues. Germline CDR1 reads SGHDN; CDR2 reads FVKESK.

This clone appeared a single time. J is TRBJ2-3 and V is TRBV18; maybe TRBD2 (5 bases). Germline V gene sequence: CDR1 KGHSH, CDR2 LQKENI. V was shortened by 1 base and J by 14 bases, with 13 bases between the two germline ends. The CDR3 contains 12 residues. CDR3 sequence reads: CASSPRSKDLYF. The DNA for the CDR3 is TGTGCCAGCTCACCACGTTCAAAGGACTTGTATTTT.

Only one count was recorded for this clone. The chain carries TRBV4-1 and TRBJ2-6; D uncertain. With 0 bases removed from V and 2 bases from J, the gap between germline ends came to 8 bases. This CDR3 is built from 16 residues. Per the germline V gene, CDR1 is MGHRA and CDR2 is YSYEKL. The CDR3 protein is CASSQERLAGANVLTF. The CDR3 DNA is TGCGCCAGCAGCCAAGAGAGACTGGCTGGGGCCAACGTCCTGACTTTC.

The chain has TRBV5-4 and TRBJ1-1, with 8 bases lining up with TRBD1. J lost 6 bases, V lost 3 bases, and 7 bases had no gene match. The CDR3 totals 14 residues. Germline V gene sequence: CDR1 SGHNT, CDR2 YYREEE (reference sequence). In DNA, the CDR3 is TGTGCCAGCAGCTCAACAGGGGGTTTCGCTGAAGCTTTCTTT. This gives the protein CASSSTGGFAEAFF.

The V and J genes are TRBV18 and TRBJ2-1; 8 nucleotides line up with TRBD1. Per germline, CDR1 KGHSH and CDR2 LQKENI. J was trimmed by 8 bases and V by 2 bases; bases with no gene match: 2. The CDR3 is made up of 13 amino acids. Here the CDR3 DNA reads TGTGCCAGCTCACCAACAGGGGGATATGAGCAGTTCTTC. It encodes CASSPTGGYEQFF.

This chain uses TRBV11-2 with TRBJ2-7; TRBD1 is a possible D gene (5 bases). Germline-derived CDR1 and CDR2 are SGHAT and FQNNGV. The CDR3 is 15 amino acids. Trimming stripped 0 bases from V and 7 bases from J, with 16 bases between. DNA for the CDR3: TGTGCCAGCAGCTTAGATCATTTCAGGGATTATGAGCAGTACTTC. It specifies CASSLDHFRDYEQYF.

This clone has a single count. The chain recombines TRBV4-1 with TRBJ2-7; D perhaps matches TRBD1 (5 bases). There are 17 residues in the CDR3. Deletions cut 4 bases from V and 5 bases from J, with 24 bases between. CDR1 and CDR2 from the germline V gene are MGHRA and YSYEKL. CDR3 sequence reads: CASSRLPRQGMFHEQYF. In DNA, the CDR3 is TGCGCCAGCAGCCGGCTCCCGCGGCAGGGTATGTTCCACGAGCAGTACTTC.

V and J are TRBV6-5 and TRBJ1-1; possible D gene TRBD1, 5 bases. The CDR3 loop spans 12 amino acids. Looked up from germline, CDR1 is MNHEY and CDR2 is SVGAGI. Between the trimmed V and J ends, which lost 2 bases and 9 bases, there was a span of 10 bases. The CDR3 sequence: CASSYSGTKAFF. The CDR3 DNA follows: TGTGCCAGCAGTTACAGTGGGACTAAAGCTTTCTTT.

The V gene is TRBV4-3, the J gene TRBJ2-7; TRBD2 matches 14 bases. CDR1 LGHNA and CDR2 YSLEER come from the germline V gene. With V trimmed by 5 bases and J by 7 bases, 19 bases remained unmatched. This CDR3 region has 19 residues. The CDR3 DNA is TGCGCCAGCAGCGATAGGAGACTAGCGGGAGGGCCAATTACGGAGGAGCAGTACTTC. It is translated as CASSDRRLAGGPITEEQYF.

This clone appeared once. V gene TRBV6-5 combines with J gene TRBJ2-2; 11 bases agree with TRBD2. Trimming removed 5 bases from V and 6 bases from J; junction bases left unmatched: 5. CDR3 length: 15 amino acids. In germline, CDR1 is MNHEY, CDR2 SVGAGI. For the CDR3, the DNA is TGTGCCAGCAGTCAACTAGCGGGAGTATCCGGGGAGCTGTTTTTT. It yields the protein CASSQLAGVSGELFF.